This T cell receptor (beta chain) was obtained from a study of CD8+ T cells in alopecia areata (dated by TCRdb to 2016 to 2019). As for the study more broadly: The treated patients took part in an open-label pilot trial in which moderate-to-severe alopecia areata was treated with oral tofacitinib at 5 to 10 mg twice daily. High-throughput TCRbeta sequencing was used to examine T cell clonal expansion in alopecia areata in both the C3H/HeJ mouse model and human patients. immunoSEQ multiplex PCR using 35 Vbeta forward primers and 13 Jbeta reverse primers was used to amplify TCRbeta CDR3 regions. Scalp clonality was compared among normal scalp (n=4), patchy alopecia areata scalp (n=8), and alopecia totalis/universalis scalp (n=8). Tofacitinib was administered for 6 to 18 months, and 6 months of follow-up off drug were then conducted to assess delayed response and recurrence. Scalp tissue and sorted CD4+ and CD8+ peripheral blood T cells from patchy and totalis/universalis alopecia areata patients and from healthy controls were covered by human TCRbeta sequencing. The RNA source kit depended on sample type: the PAXgene miRNA kit for fixed scalp, the miRNeasy kit for PBMCs, and the RNeasy kit for mouse skin. The SALT score, which quantifies the percentage of affected scalp surface area, was used to measure disease severity in treated patients. Patients on tofacitinib were biopsied at baseline and after 4 and 24 weeks of treatment, and several of the patients also had a later scalp biopsy. Here is what the overall study found, with its caveats: Because the treated cohort was small and had only one nonresponder, larger studies are needed to examine links between baseline CD8+ expansion and response. With tofacitinib, both scalp clonality and the number of expanded CD8+ clones among the top 100 scalp clones went down significantly. Compared with mice, TCR sequences shared between patients were less clear, possibly partly because of HLA diversity across the patient population. Many expanded lesional clones persisted in scalp and blood during tofacitinib treatment, which may partly explain relapse after stopping treatment. Scalp TCR repertoire analysis is complicated because resident alphabeta T cells in normal human skin are also sequenced, whereas mouse skin is dominated by gammadelta T cells. Higher clonality and more expanded CD8+ clones were observed in lesional scalp than in normal scalp, particularly in alopecia totalis/universalis, a finding suggestive of antigenic drive.

V is cut by 5 bases and J by 4 bases, and the space between the germline ends is 11 bases. From its cysteine to its phenylalanine, the CDR3 spans 13 amino acids. The DNA shown is the 39-base CDR3, in frame from base 1. CDR1 and CDR2 (SEHNR, FQNEAQ) derive from the germline V gene (reference sequence). The library was prepared using the immunoSEQ multiplex PCR assay. For TCR sequencing, RNA was extracted from every sample and reverse transcribed into cDNA to serve as template. SuperScript III was used to make first-strand cDNA, primed with a 2:1 mix of oligo-dT and random hexamers. A synthetic immune receptor repertoire was used to measure amplification bias, and any remaining bias was corrected computationally. The original pipeline was this. After raw reads were preprocessed to remove errors, the CDR3 was defined following IMGT conventions as running from the conserved cysteine to phenylalanine. Clonality was calculated as 1 minus Shannon entropy normalized by log2 of the number of productive unique TCRs. CD4 or CD8 identity of scalp clones was inferred by cross-referencing scalp TCRbeta sequences with sorted blood CD4 and CD8 repertoires. Entries here come from immuneACCESS through TCRdb and include only in-frame sequences with V and J called. Some clones fail to appear in such tables; in the studies checked, an unresolved V gene covers under half of the shortfall, and the cause of the remainder is unknown. From that table come the V and J calls and clone size; the DNA was used to work out D and trimming. The sample table records 200,000 to 250,000 clones; less than 65% of these occur just once. Together, the top ten hold 4% to 5% of the sample.

This clone was counted a few times. The target of this receptor is not known. Qualities for individual bases were not recorded, and no much larger clone is one base off. The time point label of this sample denotes: more than 3 weeks on oral tofacitinib. The treatment or condition label on this specimen signifies: oral pan-JAK inhibitor, 5-10 mg twice daily. Lesional scalp punch biopsies and peripheral blood were collected from alopecia areata patients. PBMCs were isolated by density centrifugation and stained for CD3, CD4 and CD8, and CD4+ and CD8+ T cells were sorted on a FACSAria. The input for sequencing was CD4+ T cells sorted from blood, taken at week 4, from a patient treated with tofacitinib. The sequence came from a human donor with alopecia areata. In this chain, TRBV7-9 is recombined with TRBJ1-1; tentative D gene TRBD1, with 6 bases matching. The nucleotides read TGTGCCAGCAGCACCGGGACATTCACTGAAGCTTTCTTT. Translated, this is CASSTGTFTEAFF.